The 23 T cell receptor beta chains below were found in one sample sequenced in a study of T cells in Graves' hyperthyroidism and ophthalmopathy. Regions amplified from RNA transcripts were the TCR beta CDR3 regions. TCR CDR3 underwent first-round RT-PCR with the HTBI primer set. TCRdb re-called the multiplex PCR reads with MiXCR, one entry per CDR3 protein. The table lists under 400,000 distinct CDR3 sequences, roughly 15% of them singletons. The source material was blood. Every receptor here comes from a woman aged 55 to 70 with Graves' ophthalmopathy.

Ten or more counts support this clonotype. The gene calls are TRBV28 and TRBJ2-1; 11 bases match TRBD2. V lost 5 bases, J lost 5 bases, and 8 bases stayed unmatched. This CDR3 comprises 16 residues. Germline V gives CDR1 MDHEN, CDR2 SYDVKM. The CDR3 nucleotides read TGTGCCAGCAGTATTGAGACTAGCGGGACCAACAATGAGCAGTTCTTC. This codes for CASSIETSGTNNEQFF.

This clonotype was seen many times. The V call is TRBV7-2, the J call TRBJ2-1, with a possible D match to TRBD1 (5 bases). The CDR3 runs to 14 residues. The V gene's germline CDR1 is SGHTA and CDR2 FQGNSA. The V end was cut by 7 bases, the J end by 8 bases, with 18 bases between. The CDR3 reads CASTEGQGRDEQFF. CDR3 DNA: TGTGCCAGCACCGAAGGGCAGGGTCGGGATGAGCAGTTCTTC.

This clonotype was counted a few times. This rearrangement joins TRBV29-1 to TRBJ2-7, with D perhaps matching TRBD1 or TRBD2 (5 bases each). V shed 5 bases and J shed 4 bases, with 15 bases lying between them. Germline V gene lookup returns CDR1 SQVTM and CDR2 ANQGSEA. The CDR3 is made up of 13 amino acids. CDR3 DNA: TGCAGCGTTTCGGGGCAAGGGTTTTACGAGCAGTACTTC. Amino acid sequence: CSVSGQGFYEQYF.

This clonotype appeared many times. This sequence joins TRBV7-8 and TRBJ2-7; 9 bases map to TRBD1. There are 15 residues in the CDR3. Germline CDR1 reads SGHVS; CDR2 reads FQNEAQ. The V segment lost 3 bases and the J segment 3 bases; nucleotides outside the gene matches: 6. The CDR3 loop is CASSLGTGFSYEQYF. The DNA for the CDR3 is TGTGCCAGCAGCTTGGGGACAGGGTTTAGCTACGAGCAGTACTTC.

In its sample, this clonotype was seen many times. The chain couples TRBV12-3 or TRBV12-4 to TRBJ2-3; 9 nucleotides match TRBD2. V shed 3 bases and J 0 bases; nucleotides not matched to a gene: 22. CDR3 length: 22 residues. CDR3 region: CASSLERSTLAGGPSSTDTQYF. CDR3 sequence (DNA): TGTGCCAGCAGTTTGGAACGCTCCACACTGGCGGGAGGGCCAAGTAGCACAGATACGCAGTATTTT.

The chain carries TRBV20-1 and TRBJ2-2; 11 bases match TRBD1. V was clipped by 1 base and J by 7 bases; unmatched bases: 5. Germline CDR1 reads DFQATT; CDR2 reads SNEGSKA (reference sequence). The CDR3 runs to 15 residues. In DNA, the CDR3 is TGCAGTGCTAGAGCCGGGACAGGGGGTTTCGGGGAGCTGTTTTTT. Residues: CSARAGTGGFGELFF.

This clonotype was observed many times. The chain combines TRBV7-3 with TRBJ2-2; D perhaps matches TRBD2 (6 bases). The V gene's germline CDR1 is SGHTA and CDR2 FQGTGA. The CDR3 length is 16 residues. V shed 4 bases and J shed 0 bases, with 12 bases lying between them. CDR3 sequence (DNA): TGTGCCAGCAGCTATCGGGGCGGGGCGAACACCGGGGAGCTGTTTTTT. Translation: CASSYRGGANTGELFF. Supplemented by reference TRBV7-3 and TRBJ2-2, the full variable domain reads GAGVSQTPSNKVTEKGKYVELRCDPISGHTALYWYRQSLGQGPEFLIYFQGTGAADDSGLPNDRFFAVRPEGSVSTLKIQRTERGDSAVYLCASSYRGGANTGELFFGEGSRLTVL.

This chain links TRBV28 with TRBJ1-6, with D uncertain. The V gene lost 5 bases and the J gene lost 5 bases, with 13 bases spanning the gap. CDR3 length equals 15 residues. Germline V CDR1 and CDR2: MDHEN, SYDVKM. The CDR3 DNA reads TGTGCCAGCAGTCCTCACGGAACAAATAATTCACCCCTCCACTTT. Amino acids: CASSPHGTNNSPLHF.

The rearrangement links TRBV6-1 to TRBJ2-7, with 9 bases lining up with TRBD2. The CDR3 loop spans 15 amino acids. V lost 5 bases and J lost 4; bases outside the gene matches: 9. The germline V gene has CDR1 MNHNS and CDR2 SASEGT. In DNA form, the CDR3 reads TGTGCCAGCAGTTATTCTAGCGGGATAATTTACGAGCAGTACTTC. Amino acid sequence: CASSYSSGIIYEQYF.

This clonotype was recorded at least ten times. Written as DNA, the CDR3 is TGTGCCAGCACCACCGTGACTAGCGGGAGGGCCAGGGAGCAGTTCTTC. This gives the protein CASTTVTSGRAREQFF. The chain links TRBV12-3 or TRBV12-4 to TRBJ2-1, with 14 bases lining up with TRBD2. There are 16 residues in the CDR3. V shed 7 bases and J 10 bases; nucleotides not matched to a gene: 12.

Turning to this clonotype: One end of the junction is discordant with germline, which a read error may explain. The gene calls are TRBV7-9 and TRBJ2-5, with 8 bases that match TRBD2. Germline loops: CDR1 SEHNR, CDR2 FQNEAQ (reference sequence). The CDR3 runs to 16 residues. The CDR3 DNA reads TGCGCCAGCAGCTTAGCGACGGGGGGGCAGTACGGGGCCCAGTACTTC. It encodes CASSLATGGQYGAQYF.

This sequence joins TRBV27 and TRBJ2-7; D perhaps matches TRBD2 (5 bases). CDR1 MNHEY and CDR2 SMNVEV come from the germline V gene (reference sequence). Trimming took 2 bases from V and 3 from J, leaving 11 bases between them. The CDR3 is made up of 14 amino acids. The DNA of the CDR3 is TGTGCCAGCAGTTTAGCGAATAGCGTCTACGAGCAGTACTTC. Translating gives CASSLANSVYEQYF.

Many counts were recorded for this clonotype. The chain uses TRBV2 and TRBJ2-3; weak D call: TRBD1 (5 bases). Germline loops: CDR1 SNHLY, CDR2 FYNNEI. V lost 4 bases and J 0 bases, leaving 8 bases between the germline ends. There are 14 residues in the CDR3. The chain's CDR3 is CASSGTLSTDTQYF. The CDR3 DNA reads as TGTGCCAGCAGTGGGACACTTAGCACAGATACGCAGTATTTT. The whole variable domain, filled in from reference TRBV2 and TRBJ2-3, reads EPEVTQTPSHQVTQMGQEVILRCVPISNHLYFYWYRQILGQKVEFLVSFYNNEISEKSEIFDDQFSVERPDGSNFTLKIRSTKLEDSAMYFCASSGTLSTDTQYFGPGTRLTVL.

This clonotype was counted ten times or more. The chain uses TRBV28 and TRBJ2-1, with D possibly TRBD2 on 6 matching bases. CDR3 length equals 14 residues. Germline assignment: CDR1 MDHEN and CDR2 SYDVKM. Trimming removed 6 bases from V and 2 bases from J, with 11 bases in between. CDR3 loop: CASRGGPAYNEQFF. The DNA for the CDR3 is TGTGCCAGCAGGGGGGGACCAGCCTACAATGAGCAGTTCTTC.

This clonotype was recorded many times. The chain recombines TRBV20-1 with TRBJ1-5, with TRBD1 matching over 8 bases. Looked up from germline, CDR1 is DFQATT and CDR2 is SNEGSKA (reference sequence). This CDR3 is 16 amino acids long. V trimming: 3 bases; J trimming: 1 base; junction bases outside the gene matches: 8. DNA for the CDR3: TGCAGTGCTAGGCCACCCGGACAGGGAAGCAATCAGCCCCAGCATTTT. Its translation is CSARPPGQGSNQPQHF.

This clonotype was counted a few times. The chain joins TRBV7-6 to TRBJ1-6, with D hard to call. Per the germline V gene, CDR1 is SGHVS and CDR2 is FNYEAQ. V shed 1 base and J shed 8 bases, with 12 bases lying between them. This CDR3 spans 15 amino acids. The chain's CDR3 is CASSLGIGFDSPLHF. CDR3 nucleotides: TGTGCCAGCAGCTTAGGCATAGGTTTCGATTCACCCCTCCACTTT.

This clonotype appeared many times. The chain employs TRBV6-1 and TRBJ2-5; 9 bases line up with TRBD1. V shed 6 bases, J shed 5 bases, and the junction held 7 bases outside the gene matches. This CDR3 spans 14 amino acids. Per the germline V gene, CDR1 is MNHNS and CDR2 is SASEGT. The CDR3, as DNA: TGTGCCAGCAGCGACAGGGGGACTGGGGAGACCCAGTACTTC. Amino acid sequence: CASSDRGTGETQYF.

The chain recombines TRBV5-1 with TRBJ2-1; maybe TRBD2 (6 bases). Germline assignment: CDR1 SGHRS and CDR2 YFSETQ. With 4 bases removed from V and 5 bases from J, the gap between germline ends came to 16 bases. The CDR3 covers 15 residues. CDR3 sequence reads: CASSHPGTRNNEQFF. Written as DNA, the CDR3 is TGCGCCAGCAGCCACCCCGGGACTCGCAACAATGAGCAGTTCTTC.

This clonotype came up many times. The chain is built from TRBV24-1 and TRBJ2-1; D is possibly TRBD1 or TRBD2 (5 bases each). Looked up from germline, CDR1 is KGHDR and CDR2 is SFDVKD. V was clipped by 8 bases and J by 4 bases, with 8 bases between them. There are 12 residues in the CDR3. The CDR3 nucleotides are TGTGCCACCAAGGGACCTTACAATGAGCAGTTCTTC. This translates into CATKGPYNEQFF.

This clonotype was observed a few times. CDR3 DNA sequence: TGTGCCAGTAGGGGGGGGACTAGCGTATACAATGAGCAGTTCTTC. This codes for CASRGGTSVYNEQFF. The V call is TRBV19, the J call TRBJ2-1, with 10 bases identical to TRBD2. Germline lookup yields CDR1 LNHDA and CDR2 SQIVND (reference sequence). CDR3 size: 15 residues. Trimming cost V 6 bases and J 4 bases; bases outside gene matches: 6. The entire variable domain, with the rest obtained from reference TRBV19 and TRBJ2-1, is as follows: DGGITQSPKYLFRKEGQNVTLSCEQNLNHDAMYWYRQDPGQGLRLIYYSQIVNDFQKGDIAEGYSVSREKKESFPLTVTSAQKNPTAFYLCASRGGTSVYNEQFFGPGTRLTVL.

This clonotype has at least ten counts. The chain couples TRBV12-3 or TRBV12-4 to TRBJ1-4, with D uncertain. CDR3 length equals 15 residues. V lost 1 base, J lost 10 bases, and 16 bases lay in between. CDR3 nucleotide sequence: TGTGCCAGCAGTTTAGGCCGGACTCCTGCGGGAAAACTGTTTTTT. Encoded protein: CASSLGRTPAGKLFF.

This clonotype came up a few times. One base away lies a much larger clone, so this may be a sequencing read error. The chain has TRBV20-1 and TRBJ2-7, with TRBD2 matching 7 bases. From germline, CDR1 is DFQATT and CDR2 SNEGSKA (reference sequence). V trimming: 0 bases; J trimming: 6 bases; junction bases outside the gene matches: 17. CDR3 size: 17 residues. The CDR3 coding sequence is TGCAGTGCTAGAGACCGTACGGGCGGGAGCGGTTCTGGCGAGCAGTACTTC. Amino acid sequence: CSARDRTGGSGSGEQYF.

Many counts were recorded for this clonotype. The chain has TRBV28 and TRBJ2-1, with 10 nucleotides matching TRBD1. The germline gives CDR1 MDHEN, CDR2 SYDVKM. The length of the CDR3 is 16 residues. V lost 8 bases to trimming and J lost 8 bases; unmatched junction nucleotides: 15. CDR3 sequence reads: CASPPSGTGEIYEQFF. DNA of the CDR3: TGTGCCAGCCCACCTTCCGGGACAGGGGAGATATATGAGCAGTTCTTC.